The clone carrying this T cell receptor (beta chain) was seen more than once but under ten times. Its target is not known. This sample was included in a study of T cells in Graves' hyperthyroidism and ophthalmopathy. Germline CDR1 and CDR2: MNHNS and SASEGT. The CDR3 runs 13 residues. V was trimmed by 7 bases and J by 4 bases, leaving 11 bases between them. General study results and limits: Before onset, by a median of 6.5 months, the model predicted ophthalmopathy.

With a duration under 2 months, the hyperthyroidism was newly diagnosed in patients aged 18 to 65. Diagnostic decisions used clinical symptoms, serum thyroxine and TRAb, thyroid ultrasound and orbital computed tomography. Amplification of TCR beta CDR3 regions used RNA as the template. RT-PCR in the first round (using the HTBI primer set) targeted the TCR CDR3. TCRdb reanalysed the multiplex PCR reads using MiXCR and keeps one entry per CDR3 protein. The sample consists of around 430,000 distinct CDR3 sequences, about 15% of them appearing once. Sequencing was carried out using blood. The chain recombines TRBV6-1 with TRBJ1-5; no clear D. This sequence originates from a woman aged 25 to 39 with Graves' hyperthyroidism. As DNA, the CDR3 is TGTGCCAGCAAACGGGGAGCAAATCAGCCCCAGCATTTT. Its translation is CASKRGANQPQHF.